This paragraph covers one TCR beta chain sequence. What antigen it recognizes has not been identified. It has no much larger one-base neighbor in the sample; base qualities were not kept. This record comes from a study of blood T cell repertoires in COVID-19 (dated by TCRdb to the early 2020s). Regarding the study in general: Samples covering the acute and convalescent phases of COVID-19 were provided by collaborators in the United States, Italy and Spain. Samples were obtained from the ongoing ImmuneRACE study (first 160 participants) and from over 1,000 subjects provided by 6 global collaborators. Where available, HLA class I and class II types were taken from metadata supplied by the sample provider and were not determined by assay-based typing. The prospective study material was composed of cDNA or gDNA derived from T cells, B-cell-depleted T cells, or PBMCs. The repertoires were released in a freely available public database intended as a resource for research on the immune response to SARS-CoV-2. Deeply sampled blood TCRbeta repertoires from subjects exposed to, actively infected with, or recovered from COVID-19 were included in the dataset. Sample metadata almost always included a de-identified subject ID, COVID-19 status, age in years and sex. Study-wide conclusions, independent of this receptor: The quantity of clinical and demographic metadata differed by source and by participant and was supplied without curation.

Enrolling through a virtual design, the prospective study's participants ranged in age from roughly 18 to 100 years and lived across some 23 United States geographic areas. In the prospective study, cohorts were assigned on the basis of participant-reported clinical history obtained from a screening survey and a study questionnaire. Exposed participants had been in contact with someone with a PCR-confirmed or clinician-diagnosed COVID-19 case within 2 weeks of study entry. In the prospective study, whole blood, serum and a nasopharyngeal or oropharyngeal swab were collected from each participant by mobile phlebotomists. Additional blood draws and questionnaires over an approximately 2-month period could optionally be provided by prospective study participants. Prospective study blood samples were shipped either frozen or at room temperature before DNA extraction. TCRbeta CDR3 regions were amplified from genomic DNA by means of the immunoSEQ Assay, a bias-controlled multiplex PCR. From the authors' description of their analysis: The number of nucleated cells in each sample was estimated from the amplification of reference gene primers within the assay. To quantify the absolute abundance of each unique TCRbeta CDR3 rearrangement, sequence reads were collapsed and filtered. Productive Simpson clonality was computed per sample as the square root of Simpson's diversity index over productive rearrangements. TCRdb took this table from immuneACCESS and kept in-frame rearrangements with V and J called. Such tables lack part of the clones; where checked against another copy, unresolved V genes explain under half of the gap, and the rest is unexplained. That table supplies the V and J calls and clone size; D and trimming were determined from the DNA. The sample table lists a few hundred thousand clones, about 88% of them with a count of one. Of the sample, approximately 1.5% falls within the top ten clones.

CDR1 and CDR2 (MGHDK, SYGVNS) derive from the germline V gene. From the cysteine up to the phenylalanine, the CDR3 has a length of 12 residues. The DNA shown is the 36-base CDR3, in frame from base 1. V is clipped by 11 bases and J by 5 bases, and the sequence between their germline boundaries is 14 bases long. Recombination joined TRBV25-1 with TRBJ2-3, and TRBD2 may be the D gene, going by 5 matching bases. Material: PBMCs or T cells enriched from blood (not recorded which). The sequence came from a woman under 30 who had been exposed to COVID-19. The nucleotides are TGTGCCGCCGGCCCCCGGGGAGATACGCAGTATTTT. This sequence encodes CAAGPRGDTQYF.